This entry concerns a single T cell receptor beta chain. Its target antigen remains unknown. The sample holds no much larger clone one base away, and base qualities are not on file. Sample time point, as interpreted from the label and publication: pre-treatment sample, taken before nivolumab and TIL therapy. Between late 2017 and 2020, a dual-center phase I trial enrolled adults who had stage 4 NSCLC. The samples were obtained from a phase I trial that was single-arm and open-label and tested tumor-infiltrating lymphocyte therapy combined with nivolumab in advanced non-small cell lung cancer. Blood mononuclear cells from EDTA tubes were separated on a Ficoll gradient and snap-frozen as pellets, and DNA was extracted from the cells using a Qiagen mini-prep kit. Trimming accounts for 0 bases at V and 3 bases at J, while the number of junction bases matched to no gene is 14. The cysteine opens and the phenylalanine closes a CDR3 of 19 amino acids. Only the CDR3 region is kept as DNA, spanning 57 bases read in frame from base 1. CDR1 and CDR2 (LGHNA, YSLEER) derive from the germline V gene.

TCR beta CDR3 regions were amplified from genomic DNA with the immunoSEQ v3 hsTCRB kit using bias-controlled multiplex PCR. An Illumina NextSeq 500 was used to sequence the TCR libraries, reaching approximately 2 million read pairs at survey level or about 5-6.5 million at deep level. The study's processing was this. V, D and J genes were assigned, non-productive sequences were removed, and clonality was reported by immunoSEQ Analyzer software. Repertoires of infused TIL and blood were compared using productive Simpson clonality and the Morisita overlap index of productive TRB rearrangements. For each clone in blood, the absolute clonotype count was estimated by multiplying the lymphocyte count by the CD3+ fraction and by the clone's productive frequency. This is the immuneACCESS table as TCRdb keeps it, with only in-frame sequences that have V and J called. A part of the clones is gone; compared with another copy, unresolved V genes explain less than half, and the rest is unexplained. D and trimming were read from the DNA, whereas the V and J calls and clone size are those reported in that table. The sample contains some 52,000 clones, around 80% of them found a single time. Of the sample, 4% to 5.5% falls within the top ten clones.

This sample was taken from a study of TIL therapy for anti-PD-1-resistant metastatic lung cancer (dated by TCRdb to the early 2020s). Regarding the study in general: Tumors were harvested before any PD-1/PD-L1 blockade; patients then received nivolumab, and those progressing received lymphodepletion, expanded TIL infusion and IL-2. Among the enrolled patients, the median age was around 54 years (range about 35-75), and the median tumor PD-L1 proportion score was 4.5% to 7.5%. The cohort was predominantly lung adenocarcinoma, with a few EGFR-mutant and two ALK-rearranged tumors, and half of patients were current or former smokers. Across the cohort, whole-exome sequencing showed a median non-synonymous tumor mutation burden of about 1.6 mutations per megabase. Tumor and peripheral blood T cell receptor beta sequencing was used to track clonotypes across tumor, expanded TIL product and serial blood samples.

Overall study results and their limits: The study protocol defined all tumor marker inferences as exploratory. Generalizability was limited because the cohort was highly selected, with more treatment-naive, never-smoker and oncogene-addicted patients included than is typical. The baseline peripheral repertoire was partially replaced by infused TIL clonotypes, which then decayed over months, and no apparent association between persistence and response was found.

The chain links TRBV4-3 with TRBJ2-7; 10 nucleotides in the junction match TRBD2. The TCR originated in a woman between 30 and 79 years old with non-small cell lung cancer. The sample was blood, taken at baseline. Read as DNA, the sequence is TGCGCCAGCAGCCAAGAGGTCAGGACTAGCGGTTCTAGTCACTACGAGCAGTACTTC. This yields the protein CASSQEVRTSGSSHYEQYF.